Below are 19 T cell receptor beta chains sequenced from a single sample in a study of T cell responses to AZD1222 COVID-19 vaccine. The repertoire was sequenced with immunoSEQ multiplex PCR; TCRdb's copy has only in-frame clones and lacks some. The sample carries about 130,000 clones, about 87% recorded once. The source material was peripheral blood, sampled on day 0 of AZD1222 vaccination. These receptors all stem from an adult in good health.

The chain recombines TRBV5-4 with TRBJ2-7; 7 bases align to TRBD2. CDR3 length: 15 amino acids. Germline lookup yields CDR1 SGHNT and CDR2 YYREEE (reference sequence). V was pared by 2 bases and J by 4 bases, with 9 bases of the junction left unmatched. The CDR3 is CASSFGTAGSYEQYF. Here the CDR3 DNA reads TGTGCCAGCAGCTTTGGAACAGCGGGATCGTACGAGCAGTACTTC.

This clone was picked up a small number of times. In nucleotides, the CDR3 is TGTGCCTGGAAAGTGACAGCTGGTAACACCTTC. This encodes CAWKVTAGNTF. The J gene is TRBJ1-2, the V gene TRBV30, with D maybe TRBD1 (5 bases). V was pared by 4 bases and J by 12 bases, with 15 bases between. Germline CDR1 is GTSNPN and CDR2 is SVGIG (reference sequence). The CDR3 spans 11 residues. The full variable domain, its missing parts supplied by reference TRBV30 and TRBJ1-2, is SQTIHQWPATLVQPVGSPLSLECTVEGTSNPNLYWYRQAAGRGLQLLFYSVGIGQISSEVPQNLSASRPQDRQFILSSKKLLLSDSGFYLCAWKVTAGNTFGSGTRLTVV.

V is TRBV4-3 and J is TRBJ1-2; TRBD1 aligns across 8 bases. The ends lost 0 bases at V and 7 bases at J; junction bases unmatched: 10. This CDR3 region has 16 residues. The germline CDR1 and CDR2 sequences are LGHNA and YSLEER. This CDR3 is CASSQDPDRALGGYTF. The DNA of the CDR3 is TGCGCCAGCAGCCAAGACCCGGACAGGGCCTTAGGTGGCTACACCTTC.

The V call is TRBV18, the J call TRBJ1-1; no clear D. The CDR3 covers 14 residues. The germline V gene has CDR1 KGHSH and CDR2 LQKENI. With 5 bases removed from V and 0 bases from J, the gap between germline ends came to 10 bases. The CDR3 region is CASSSLLLNTEAFF. CDR3 bases: TGTGCCAGCTCAAGTCTGCTCCTGAACACTGAAGCTTTCTTT. The full variable domain, rest sourced from reference TRBV18 and TRBJ1-1, is NAGVMQNPRHLVRRRGQEARLRCSPMKGHSHVYWYRQLPEEGLKFMVYLQKENIIDESGMPKERFSAEFPKEGPSILRIQQVVRGDSAAYFCASSSLLLNTEAFFGQGTRLTVV.

The J gene is TRBJ1-1, the V gene TRBV5-1, with D maybe TRBD1 (6 bases). Trimming shortened V by 1 base and J by 0 bases, and 7 bases separated the two germline ends. The CDR3 runs to 14 residues. The germline gives CDR1 SGHRS, CDR2 YFSETQ. The CDR3 spells CASSLWTVNTEAFF. DNA of the CDR3: TGCGCCAGCAGCTTGTGGACAGTGAACACTGAAGCTTTCTTT.

This chain joins TRBV6-5 and TRBJ1-1; 8 positions match TRBD1. Germline CDR1 and CDR2: MNHEY and SVGAGI. The CDR3 loop spans 14 amino acids. The ends lost 3 bases at V and 7 bases at J; junction bases unmatched: 7. The CDR3 reads CASSYTGGISEAFF. CDR3 coding DNA: TGTGCCAGCAGTTATACAGGGGGAATTAGTGAAGCTTTCTTT.

This clone was counted once. The rearrangement links TRBV29-1 to TRBJ1-2; no firm D call. Germline V gene lookup returns CDR1 SQVTM and CDR2 ANQGSEA. V gave up 0 bases and J gave up 8 bases, with 7 bases separating them. CDR3 size: 11 residues. The CDR3 nucleotides read TGCAGCGTTGAAGAAGTGAAGGGCTACACCTTC. This gives the protein CSVEEVKGYTF.

The CDR3 reads CASSLDHAGANYGYTF. CDR3 nucleotides: TGTGCCAGCAGCTTAGATCATGCAGGAGCTAACTATGGCTACACCTTC. V gene TRBV11-3 combines with J gene TRBJ1-2; D unresolved. The germline V and J ends were trimmed by 0 bases and 0 bases, with 11 bases remaining between them. CDR1 is SGHNT, CDR2 YENEEA, per germline. CDR3 length equals 16 residues.

This clone was seen a few times. The chain links TRBV15 to TRBJ2-2; D not resolved. CDR3 size: 15 residues. Germline values: CDR1 LNHNV, CDR2 YYDKDF (reference sequence). V shed 0 bases and J shed 1 base, with 6 bases lying between them. For the CDR3, the DNA is TGTGCCACCAGCAGAGACAGCTTGAACACCGGGGAGCTGTTTTTT. Translated: CATSRDSLNTGELFF. Full variable domain (remainder filled in from reference TRBV15 and TRBJ2-2): DAMVIQNPRYQVTQFGKPVTLSCSQTLNHNVMYWYQQKSSQAPKLLFHYYDKDFNNEADTPDNFQSRRPNTSFCFLDIRSPGLGDTAMYLCATSRDSLNTGELFFGEGSRLTVL.

This chain connects TRBV19 to TRBJ2-5, with 8 bases fitting TRBD1. Germline V gene data show CDR1 as LNHDA and CDR2 as SQIVND (reference sequence). V shed 3 bases and J 1 base; nucleotides not matched to a gene: 4. CDR3 length: 15 residues. The CDR3 DNA follows: TGTGCCAGTAGTATTAACAGGGGGGTCCAAGAGACCCAGTACTTC. This codes for CASSINRGVQETQYF.

This clone has just one count. CDR3 protein: CASSYRQSGNQPQHF. In nucleotides, the CDR3 is TGTGCCAGCAGTTACCGGCAATCAGGCAATCAGCCCCAGCATTTT. This rearrangement joins TRBV6-5 to TRBJ1-5; D remains unclear. The CDR3 length is 15 residues. V was pared by 2 bases and J by 2 bases, with 10 bases between. Germline CDR1 and CDR2: MNHEY and SVGAGI.

This rearrangement joins TRBV19 to TRBJ1-1, with 7 bases identical to TRBD1. Per germline, CDR1 LNHDA and CDR2 SQIVND (reference sequence). CDR3 length: 15 residues. Germline trimming cut 3 bases from V and 7 bases from J; bases unmatched to any gene: 11. CDR3 in amino acids: CASSIDREVEGEAFF. The CDR3 DNA sequence: TGTGCCAGTAGTATTGACAGGGAGGTAGAAGGTGAAGCTTTCTTT.

The chain carries TRBV28 and TRBJ1-6; 8 bases line up with TRBD1. Germline CDR1 reads MDHEN; CDR2 reads SYDVKM. Losses at the gene ends were 4 bases for V and 0 bases for J; bases not matched to a gene: 8. The CDR3 totals 18 residues. This CDR3 is CASSSPGQEFSYNSPLHF. As DNA, the CDR3 is TGTGCCAGCAGTTCCCCGGGACAGGAATTCTCCTATAATTCACCCCTCCACTTT.

This clone was seen a handful of times. This CDR3 is CASRAILREVGEQYF. CDR3 DNA: TGCGCCAGCCGCGCCATATTGAGGGAAGTGGGGGAGCAGTACTTC. The chain joins TRBV4-1 to TRBJ2-7; tentative D call: TRBD2 (5 bases). Trimming left V 8 bases short and J 7 bases short, with 24 bases between. CDR3 length equals 15 residues. The germline V gene encodes CDR1 MGHRA and CDR2 YSYEKL.

This chain connects TRBV7-9 to TRBJ1-2, with 8 bases aligning to TRBD1. This CDR3 is 14 amino acids long. Trimming removed 0 bases from V and 7 bases from J; junction bases left unmatched: 4. CDR1 SEHNR and CDR2 FQNEAQ come from the germline V gene (reference sequence). The DNA of the CDR3 is TGTGCCAGCAGCTTAGCCGGACAGGGCGGTGGCTACACCTTC. It is translated as CASSLAGQGGGYTF.

The J gene is TRBJ2-7, the V gene TRBV6-2 or TRBV6-3, with D hard to call. The CDR3 totals 15 residues. Germline V CDR1 and CDR2: MNHEY, SVGEGT. V lost 6 bases to trimming and J lost 2 bases, with 17 bases between them. The CDR3 loop is CASSRRLGKTYEQYF. CDR3 in DNA: TGTGCCAGCAGCCGCCGCCTGGGGAAAACCTACGAGCAGTACTTC.

The chain joins TRBV5-1 to TRBJ1-4, with D perhaps matching TRBD1 (5 bases). CDR1 and CDR2 (germline): SGHRS, YFSETQ. With 5 bases removed from V and 4 bases from J, the gap between germline ends came to 12 bases. This CDR3 is built from 14 residues. For the CDR3, the DNA is TGCGCCAGCAGACGGGGGTCCGATAATGAAAAACTGTTTTTT. Translated: CASRRGSDNEKLFF.

A single count supports this clone. The chain has TRBV27 and TRBJ2-7, with D maybe TRBD2 (5 bases). V dropped 8 bases and J dropped 7 bases, with 18 bases sitting between them. The CDR3 is 13 residues long. CDR1 and CDR2 from the germline V gene are MNHEY and SMNVEV (reference sequence). Written as DNA, the CDR3 is TGTGCCAGCCGGCGAGTGGGAACGGGGGAGCAGTACTTC. As protein: CASRRVGTGEQYF.

The rearrangement links TRBV2 to TRBJ1-1; 9 positions agree with TRBD1. V lost 7 bases and J lost 1; bases outside the gene matches: 10. Germline V gene data show CDR1 as SNHLY and CDR2 as FYNNEI. The CDR3 loop spans 16 amino acids. The CDR3 nucleotides are TGTGCCAGCACCATAACAGGGGGCGCCCGGAACACTGAAGCTTTCTTT. It encodes CASTITGGARNTEAFF.